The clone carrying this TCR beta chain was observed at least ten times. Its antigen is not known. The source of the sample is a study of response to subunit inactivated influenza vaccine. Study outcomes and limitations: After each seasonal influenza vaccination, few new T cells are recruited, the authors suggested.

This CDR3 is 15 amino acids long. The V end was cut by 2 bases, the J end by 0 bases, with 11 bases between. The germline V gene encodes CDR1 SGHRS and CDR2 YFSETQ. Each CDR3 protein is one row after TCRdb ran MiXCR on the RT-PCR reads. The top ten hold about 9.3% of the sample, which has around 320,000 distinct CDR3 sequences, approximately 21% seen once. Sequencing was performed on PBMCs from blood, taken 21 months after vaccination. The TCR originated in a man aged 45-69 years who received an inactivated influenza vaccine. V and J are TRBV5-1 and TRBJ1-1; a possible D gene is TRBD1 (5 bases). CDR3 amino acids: CASSFGGGVNTEAFF. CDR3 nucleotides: TGCGCCAGCAGCTTCGGGGGAGGTGTGAACACTGAAGCTTTCTTT.